These T cell receptor beta chains were read from a single sample in a study of early T cells in non-severe SARS-CoV-2 infection. MiXCR, applied by TCRdb to the 5' RACE reads, yields one record per CDR3 protein. The sample contains 26,000 or so distinct CDR3 sequences, 4.5% to 7% of which appear only once. Sequencing was carried out using whole blood. These receptors originate from an adult who was a healthcare worker with PCR-confirmed SARS-CoV-2 infection or an uninfected control (not recorded which). Each CDR3 is given with its conserved first and last residue. Fields, in order: J gene, clone size, V gene, D gene, CDR3 protein, CDR3 DNA. D genes are given only for firm matches. Only some rows state a clone size, as once, few, many or a class for expanded clones.

j_gene: TRBJ1-5
abundance: many
v_gene: TRBV29-1
d_gene: NA
CDR3aa: CSVGEGDQPQHF
CDR3nt: TGCAGCGTTGGTGAGGGGGACCAGCCCCAGCATTTT

j_gene: TRBJ2-2
abundance: many
v_gene: TRBV9
d_gene: TRBD1
CDR3aa: CASSVRQGNTGELFF
CDR3nt: TGTGCCAGCAGCGTTAGACAGGGAAACACCGGGGAGCTGTTTTTT

j_gene: TRBJ2-5
abundance: NA
v_gene: TRBV13
d_gene: TRBD2
CDR3aa: CASSPRTRMAYGETQYF
CDR3nt: TGTGCCAGCAGCCCACGGACTAGAATGGCCTACGGAGAGACCCAGTACTTC

j_gene: TRBJ2-1
abundance: many
v_gene: TRBV15
d_gene: NA
CDR3aa: CATSRASAAYNEQFF
CDR3nt: TGTGCCACCAGCAGAGCAAGCGCCGCCTACAATGAGCAGTTCTTC

j_gene: TRBJ2-4
abundance: many
v_gene: TRBV20-1
d_gene: NA
CDR3aa: CSARGQIAKNIQYF
CDR3nt: TGCAGTGCTAGAGGACAAATAGCCAAAAACATTCAGTACTTC

j_gene: TRBJ2-3
abundance: NA
v_gene: TRBV7-9
d_gene: NA
CDR3aa: CASSRLGSNTDTQYF
CDR3nt: TGTGCCAGCAGCCGTCTGGGGAGCAACACAGATACGCAGTATTTT

j_gene: TRBJ2-2
abundance: many
v_gene: TRBV11-2
d_gene: TRBD1
CDR3aa: CASSITGERNTGELFF
CDR3nt: TGTGCCAGCAGCATAACAGGGGAGCGGAACACCGGGGAGCTGTTTTTT

j_gene: TRBJ1-1
abundance: many
v_gene: TRBV14
d_gene: NA
CDR3aa: CASSQDRTF
CDR3nt: TGTGCCAGCAGCCAAGATCGAACTTTT

j_gene: TRBJ2-3
abundance: NA
v_gene: TRBV7-2
d_gene: NA
CDR3aa: CASSYHSGTDTQYF
CDR3nt: TGTGCCAGCAGCTATCACTCCGGGACAGATACGCAGTATTTT

j_gene: TRBJ1-4
abundance: many
v_gene: TRBV12-3/TRBV12-4
d_gene: NA
CDR3aa: CASSLARDEKLFF
CDR3nt: TGTGCCAGCAGTTTAGCCCGGGATGAAAAACTGTTTTTT

j_gene: TRBJ1-1
abundance: many
v_gene: TRBV27
d_gene: NA
CDR3aa: CASSAAYTNTEAFF
CDR3nt: TGTGCCAGCAGCGCCGCGTACACGAACACTGAAGCTTTCTTT

j_gene: TRBJ1-2
abundance: many
v_gene: TRBV20-1
d_gene: NA
CDR3aa: CSALTRDYGYTF
CDR3nt: TGCAGTGCTCTGACTAGGGACTATGGCTACACCTTC

j_gene: TRBJ2-7
abundance: few
v_gene: TRBV18
d_gene: NA
CDR3aa: CASSTSMDSYEQYF
CDR3nt: TGTGCCAGCTCAACGAGTATGGACAGCTACGAGCAGTACTTC

j_gene: TRBJ1-5
abundance: many
v_gene: TRBV6-1
d_gene: NA
CDR3aa: CASRQVGLQPQHF
CDR3nt: TGTGCCAGCCGACAGGTCGGGCTTCAGCCCCAGCATTTT

j_gene: TRBJ2-1
abundance: NA
v_gene: TRBV27
d_gene: NA
CDR3aa: CASGDPGRGRNEQFF
CDR3nt: TGTGCCAGCGGCGACCCGGGCAGGGGGAGGAATGAGCAGTTCTTC

j_gene: TRBJ2-6
abundance: many
v_gene: TRBV5-1
d_gene: TRBD1
CDR3aa: CASSWDSASGANVLTF
CDR3nt: TGCGCCAGCAGCTGGGACAGCGCCTCTGGGGCCAACGTCCTGACTTTC

j_gene: TRBJ1-3
abundance: NA
v_gene: TRBV14
d_gene: NA
CDR3aa: CASSLNSGNTIYF
CDR3nt: TGTGCCAGCAGCCTCAATTCCGGAAACACCATATATTTT

j_gene: TRBJ1-1
abundance: many
v_gene: TRBV6-5
d_gene: NA
CDR3aa: CASSYSMGPGGTEAFF
CDR3nt: TGTGCCAGCAGTTACTCGATGGGGCCCGGAGGCACTGAAGCTTTCTTT

j_gene: TRBJ1-3
abundance: few
v_gene: TRBV28
d_gene: NA
CDR3aa: CASSFVPPSSGNTIYF
CDR3nt: TGTGCCAGCAGTTTCGTCCCACCCAGCTCTGGAAACACCATATATTTT

j_gene: TRBJ1-5
abundance: medium-sized
v_gene: TRBV29-1
d_gene: NA
CDR3aa: CSVDIPGGPQHF
CDR3nt: TGCAGCGTTGATATCCCGGGGGGGCCCCAGCATTTT

j_gene: TRBJ1-1
abundance: many
v_gene: TRBV12-3/TRBV12-4
d_gene: NA
CDR3aa: CASSLSLGGNTEAFF
CDR3nt: TGTGCCAGCAGTTTATCGCTGGGGGGCAACACTGAAGCTTTCTTT

j_gene: TRBJ1-2
abundance: many
v_gene: TRBV7-9
d_gene: NA
CDR3aa: CASSPLESYGYTF
CDR3nt: TGTGCCAGCAGCCCCCTGGAAAGCTATGGCTACACCTTC

j_gene: TRBJ1-1
abundance: many
v_gene: TRBV20-1
d_gene: TRBD1
CDR3aa: CSARGLTGALGAFF
CDR3nt: TGCAGTGCTCGAGGGCTGACAGGGGCGTTGGGAGCTTTCTTT

j_gene: TRBJ1-3
abundance: few
v_gene: TRBV2
d_gene: NA
CDR3aa: CASSEHNSGNTIYF
CDR3nt: TGTGCCAGCAGTGAGCACAACTCTGGAAACACCATATATTTT

j_gene: TRBJ2-6
abundance: many
v_gene: TRBV28
d_gene: NA
CDR3aa: CASSGPRANVLTF
CDR3nt: TGTGCCAGCAGCGGGCCCCGGGCCAACGTCCTGACTTTC

j_gene: TRBJ2-3
abundance: many
v_gene: TRBV7-8
d_gene: NA
CDR3aa: CASSLELRSTDTQYF
CDR3nt: TGTGCCAGCAGCTTAGAGCTCCGTAGCACAGATACGCAGTATTTT